A selection of T cell receptor beta chains follows, all from one sample in a study of T cell changes during pregnancy in multiple sclerosis. Assay: immunoSEQ multiplex PCR; the TCRdb copy retains only in-frame clones and omits some. The sample records tens of thousands of clones, approximately 90% being singletons. The material sequenced was peripheral blood, taken in the first trimester of pregnancy. These receptors all come from a female donor with multiple sclerosis, enrolled in a pregnancy study. The CDR3 runs from the conserved cysteine through the conserved F or W. Each record gives: J gene, CDR3 length, V gene, CDR3 protein.

>TRBJ2-7|13|TRBV29-1
CSVQGDGSYEQYF
>TRBJ1-1|13|TRBV5-6
CASSIEWATEAFF
>TRBJ1-1|17|TRBV30
CAWNHGSGGQENTEAFF
>TRBJ2-1|17|TRBV5-1
CASSGNPGQGATGEQFF
>TRBJ1-5|12|TRBV7-8
CASGTGNQPQHF
>TRBJ2-1|15|TRBV9
CASSVGGGTNNEQFF
>TRBJ2-5|14|TRBV5-1
CASSRDIGQETQYF
>TRBJ2-2|13|TRBV29-1
CSVEDFGTGELFF
>TRBJ2-7|11|TRBV20-1
CSAYQEHEQYF
>TRBJ2-1|16|TRBV12-5
CASGLVRQGVINEQFF
>TRBJ1-2|12|TRBV6-6
CASRQTGGACTF
>TRBJ2-7|11|TRBV5-5
CASSYGYEQYF
>TRBJ1-5|14|TRBV6-1
CASSPGGGNQPQHF
>TRBJ2-2|16|TRBV2
CASRPPWGENTGELFF
>TRBJ2-5|11|TRBV20-1
CSGDTQETQYF
>TRBJ2-3|15|TRBV6-1
CASSESSGGQDTQYF
>TRBJ1-6|12|TRBV28
CASSFGNSPLHF
>TRBJ1-4|12|TRBV14
CASSQVGEKLFF
>TRBJ2-1|15|TRBV2
CASSRLAGGYNEQFF
>TRBJ2-7|12|TRBV29-1
CSVSVQGDEQYF
>TRBJ2-2|17|TRBV27
CASSLWGGRGTTGELFF
>TRBJ2-3|15|TRBV5-1
CASSLEPSGTDTQYF
>TRBJ2-7|14|TRBV5-1
CASSPRQGEYEQYF
>TRBJ2-1|16|TRBV2
CASSELGTGVGNEQFF
>TRBJ2-1|14|TRBV9
CASSVGGTLNEQFF
>TRBJ2-2|14|TRBV7-2
CASSPQGDTGELFF
>TRBJ2-3|13|TRBV7-9
CASSRPTGEAQYF
>.|15|TRBV30
CAWSGSDRASYEQYF
>TRBJ1-2|17|TRBV9
CASSPQPTGPYNYGYTF
>TRBJ1-2|15|TRBV27
CASSYRQAPNYGYTF
>TRBJ1-5|13|TRBV4-1
CASSQDIYQPQHF
>TRBJ2-3|15|TRBV7-6
CASSLEGLAGGTQYF
>TRBJ2-3|14|TRBV5-1
CASKPGQNTDTQYF
>TRBJ2-1|14|TRBV19
CASSMAHSYNEQFF
>TRBJ2-1|12|TRBV7-9
CASSLGRGEQFF
>TRBJ1-2|14|TRBV19
CASSQGQGSYGYTF
>TRBJ2-7|13|TRBV6-6
CASSYWDRDEQYF
>TRBJ1-3|15|TRBV18
CASSMDLSSGNTIYF
>TRBJ1-2|14|TRBV7-2
CASSLTGGNYGYTF
>TRBJ1-1|15|TRBV4-3
CASSQDPGGDTEAFF
>TRBJ2-1|15|TRBV27
CASSFSAGAYNEQFF
>TRBJ2-2|15|TRBV5-4
CASSQSGLGVGELFF
>TRBJ1-3|18|TRBV7-2
CASSFETSGIFSGNTIYF
>TRBJ2-5|14|TRBV7-2
CASSSDGRQETQYF
>TRBJ2-7|15|TRBV4-1
CASSQELDRVYEQYF